This TCR beta chain derives from a study of HIV-infected patients and healthy controls. Study-wide results and limits: Unequal distinct sequence numbers between patients and controls complicated comparisons. During therapy, HIV-associated CDR3s fell significantly in frequency, while CMV-associated CDR3s did not change significantly.

Alpha and beta constant-region primers primed reverse transcription of around 550 ng RNA. Each of the alpha and beta chains got its own library through chain-specific third strand synthesis with indices. In TCRdb, the 5' RACE reads were re-called with MiXCR into one record per CDR3 protein. The table shows around 11,000 distinct CDR3 sequences, with roughly 5.7% occurring only once. Antiretroviral therapy had run roughly three months, about 14 weeks, before follow-up blood collection. All unsorted peripheral T cells were captured because whole blood was used without fractionation. A 2.5 ml peripheral blood sample was taken for RNA. This clonotype was recorded many times. What it binds is not known. This CDR3 region has 12 residues. Deletions cut 3 bases from V and 4 bases from J, with 3 bases between.

The input for sequencing was blood, taken during antiretroviral therapy. The TCR comes from an adult with HIV infection. The donor label of this sample is uncertain. The J gene is TRBJ2-2, the V gene TRBV12-3 or TRBV12-4; D ambiguous. The CDR3 here is CASSLGTGELFF. DNA of the CDR3: TGTGCCAGCAGTTTGGGCACCGGGGAGCTGTTTTTT.